The table lists the clone carrying this TCR beta chain with a count of one. This CDR3 spans 14 amino acids. Looked up from germline, CDR1 is SGHDN and CDR2 is FVKESK. Deletions cut 0 bases from V and 11 bases from J, with 11 bases between. Repertoires were generated with immunoSEQ multiplex PCR, while TCRdb's copy carries only in-frame clones and drops some. The repertoire holds a few hundred thousand clones, around nine tenths seen once, with roughly 0.76% in the top ten. This sample stems from a study of blood T cell repertoires in COVID-19. This receptor was obtained from a man aged 18 to 30 with COVID-19, enrolled during active disease. The V call is TRBV14, the J call TRBJ1-6; D is uncertain. Sequencing was performed on peripheral blood. CDR3 loop: CASSQEAGLAPLHF. Written as DNA, the CDR3 is TGTGCCAGCAGCCAAGAGGCAGGTCTCGCACCCCTCCACTTT.